One sample yielded the 23 T cell receptor beta chains listed below, sequenced in a study of graft-versus-host responses after intestinal transplantation. Data came from immunoSEQ multiplex PCR; TCRdb stores just in-frame clones and leaves some out. The profile shows about 8,600 clones, over 25% of them singletons. Sequences were derived from alloreactive CD4+ T cells from a mixed lymphocyte reaction culture, sampled before intestinal transplant. Described subset: CFSE-low proliferating T cells sorted from roughly 6-day pre-transplant mixed lymphocyte reaction (GvH or HvG direction). These receptors all come from a human patient who received an intestinal transplant.

This chain connects TRBV7-2 to TRBJ2-7; 8 positions match TRBD2. The V segment lost 2 bases and the J segment 9 bases; nucleotides outside the gene matches: 6. CDR3 length: 13 amino acids. Germline CDR1 SGHTA, CDR2 FQGNSA. CDR3 residues: CASSLFPGGRQYF. CDR3 nucleotides: TGTGCCAGCAGCTTATTTCCGGGAGGGCGGCAGTACTTC.

The DNA for the CDR3 is TGTGCCAGCAGGGTAACTCCAAGCGGTCCTTATGAGCAGTACTTC. Its translation is CASRVTPSGPYEQYF. The chain links TRBV27 to TRBJ2-7; D perhaps matches TRBD2 (5 bases). The V gene lost 6 bases and the J gene lost 7 bases, with 22 bases spanning the gap. The CDR3 runs to 15 residues. The V gene's germline CDR1 is MNHEY and CDR2 SMNVEV (reference sequence).

The chain links TRBV7-2 to TRBJ2-7; TRBD2 aligns across 7 bases. This CDR3 contains 13 residues. The V gene's germline CDR1 is SGHTA and CDR2 FQGNSA. V was pared by 5 bases and J by 2 bases, with 3 bases of the junction left unmatched. CDR3 nucleotide sequence: TGTGCCAGCAGCCTTCGGGGGGCCTACGAGCAGTACTTC. This gives the protein CASSLRGAYEQYF.

In this sample, this clone turned up a few times. This sequence joins TRBV6-1 and TRBJ1-1; unclear D gene. Germline CDR1 and CDR2: MNHNS and SASEGT. This CDR3 comprises 14 residues. Trimming pared 4 bases from V and 4 bases from J, leaving 13 bases between. CDR3 protein: CASSVTFSGTEAFF. The CDR3 DNA follows: TGTGCCAGCAGTGTAACGTTTTCGGGCACTGAAGCTTTCTTT.

This clone has just one count. The rearrangement uses TRBV7-2 and TRBJ2-7; D unresolved. The CDR3 loop spans 15 amino acids. Trimming removed 2 bases from V and 0 bases from J, with 11 bases in between. CDR1 is SGHTA, CDR2 FQGNSA, per germline. The chain's CDR3 is CASSLHVGGSYEQYF. The CDR3 DNA follows: TGTGCCAGCAGCTTACATGTTGGCGGCTCCTACGAGCAGTACTTC.

This chain links TRBV15 with TRBJ1-2, with D uncertain. CDR1 LNHNV and CDR2 YYDKDF come from the germline V gene (reference sequence). There are 16 residues in the CDR3. V was trimmed by 0 bases and J by 4 bases, leaving 15 bases between them. The CDR3 loop is CATSRDINRPTYGYTF. The CDR3 DNA is TGTGCCACCAGCAGAGATATTAACAGACCAACCTATGGCTACACCTTC.

A few counts support this clone. V usage is TRBV19 and J usage is TRBJ2-7; 7 bases are a match to TRBD1. The junction had 3 bases not matched to a gene; V was cut back by 6 bases and J by 1 base. CDR1 is LNHDA and CDR2 is SQIVND in the germline V gene (reference sequence). CDR3 length: 13 residues. For the CDR3, the DNA is TGTGCCAGTAGAAAACAGGGGTCCTACGAGCAGTACTTC. This translates into CASRKQGSYEQYF.

The chain links TRBV29-1 to TRBJ2-1, with TRBD1 identical over 9 bases. Trimming removed 4 bases from V and 3 bases from J; junction bases left unmatched: 7. Germline values: CDR1 SQVTM, CDR2 ANQGSEA. This CDR3 comprises 15 residues. CDR3 region: CSVVGQGLLYNEQFF. CDR3 DNA: TGCAGCGTTGTGGGACAGGGTCTACTCTACAATGAGCAGTTCTTC.

The V call is TRBV10-3, the J call TRBJ2-1, with 10 bases lining up with TRBD2. The CDR3 has 14 residues. V dropped 10 bases and J dropped 1; count of bases not matched to a gene: 4. Germline CDR1 ENHRY, CDR2 SYGVKD. The CDR3 loop reads CATLAGESYNEQFF. The CDR3 nucleotides are TGTGCCACCCTAGCGGGGGAATCCTACAATGAGCAGTTCTTC.

This clone has only a few counts. V is TRBV15 and J is TRBJ1-3; 7 bases align to TRBD1. The V and J ends lost 2 bases and 0 bases, in that order; junction bases with no gene match: 4. Germline V CDR1 and CDR2: LNHNV, YYDKDF (reference sequence). The CDR3 contains 16 residues. The CDR3 bases are TGTGCCACCAGCAGATGGGACAGCGGCTCTGGAAACACCATATATTTT. It yields the protein CATSRWDSGSGNTIYF.

The chain is built from TRBV29-1 and TRBJ1-3; perhaps TRBD1 as D (5 bases). The CDR3 has 14 residues. Trimming removed 4 bases at V and 0 bases at J, with 10 bases between. The V gene's germline CDR1 is SQVTM and CDR2 ANQGSEA. CDR3 sequence: CSVADSNSGNTIYF. As DNA, the CDR3 is TGCAGCGTTGCTGACAGTAACTCTGGAAACACCATATATTTT. The entire variable domain, with the rest obtained from reference TRBV29-1 and TRBJ1-3, is as follows: SAVISQKPSRDICQRGTSLTIQCQVDSQVTMMFWYRQQPGQSLTLIATANQGSEATYESGFVIDKFPISRPNLTFSTLTVSNMSPEDSSIYLCSVADSNSGNTIYFGEGSWLTVV.

This clone is medium-sized (0.01 to 0.1%) by share. This rearrangement joins TRBV5-1 to TRBJ1-3; possibly TRBD1 for D (6 bases). This CDR3 spans 17 amino acids. Germline-derived CDR1 and CDR2 are SGHRS and YFSETQ. V lost 0 bases, J lost 2 bases, and 15 bases lay in between. CDR3 sequence (DNA): TGCGCCAGCAGCTTGGTTGGGGGGGCCTTTGCTGGAAACACCATATATTTT. It specifies CASSLVGGAFAGNTIYF. Full variable domain (rest looked up from reference TRBV5-1 and TRBJ1-3): KAGVTQTPRYLIKTRGQQVTLSCSPISGHRSVSWYQQTPGQGLQFLFEYFSETQRNKGNFPGRFSGRQFSNSRSEMNVSTLELGDSALYLCASSLVGGAFAGNTIYFGEGSWLTVV.

This clone was counted once. The rearrangement uses TRBV18 and TRBJ2-7, with 11 bases fitting TRBD1. V lost 4 bases and J lost 0; bases outside the gene matches: 2. The CDR3 is made up of 15 amino acids. Germline V gene sequence: CDR1 KGHSH, CDR2 LQKENI. The CDR3 coding sequence is TGTGCCAGCTCACGTGGGACAGGGGGCTCCTACGAGCAGTACTTC. Protein sequence: CASSRGTGGSYEQYF.

V usage is TRBV10-3 and J usage is TRBJ2-3; 11 positions agree with TRBD2. The germline V gene encodes CDR1 ENHRY and CDR2 SYGVKD. V shed 0 bases, J shed 4 bases, and the junction held 3 bases outside the gene matches. The CDR3 runs to 16 residues. The CDR3 loop reads CAISESLAGESDTQYF. The CDR3, as DNA: TGTGCCATCAGTGAGTCACTAGCGGGAGAGTCAGATACGCAGTATTTT.

This clone was recorded a few times. The chain recombines TRBV19 with TRBJ2-5; a weak D match, TRBD2 (5 bases). This CDR3 has 16 amino acids. Germline lookup yields CDR1 LNHDA and CDR2 SQIVND (reference sequence). Deletions cut 3 bases from V and 3 bases from J, with 17 bases between. The CDR3, as DNA: TGTGCCAGTAGTATCGTAGGAGGCCCAAGGAAAGAGACCCAGTACTTC. This codes for CASSIVGGPRKETQYF. The entire variable domain, with the rest obtained from reference TRBV19 and TRBJ2-5, is as follows: DGGITQSPKYLFRKEGQNVTLSCEQNLNHDAMYWYRQDPGQGLRLIYYSQIVNDFQKGDIAEGYSVSREKKESFPLTVTSAQKNPTAFYLCASSIVGGPRKETQYFGPGTRLLVL.

V gene TRBV20-1 combines with J gene TRBJ1-1, with D hard to call. Trimming took off 6 bases at V and 5 bases at J, with 10 bases between the two ends. CDR1 and CDR2 from the germline V gene are DFQATT and SNEGSKA (reference sequence). This CDR3 region has 11 residues. CDR3 protein: CSAKRKTEAFF. As DNA, the CDR3 is TGCAGTGCCAAGCGGAAAACTGAAGCTTTCTTT.

The chain recombines TRBV6-1 with TRBJ1-4, with D maybe TRBD1 (6 bases). Per the germline V gene, CDR1 is MNHNS and CDR2 is SASEGT. The CDR3 totals 15 residues. Trimming removed 6 bases at V and 8 bases at J, with 19 bases between. The CDR3 is CASRNRQAGIEKLFF. CDR3 DNA sequence: TGTGCCAGCAGAAACCGACAGGCCGGTATCGAAAAACTGTTTTTT.

By proportion, this clone is medium-sized. The V and J genes are TRBV5-1 and TRBJ2-1; tentatively, D is TRBD2 (5 bases). The CDR3 runs to 12 residues. V was shortened by 4 bases and J by 7 bases, with 9 bases between the two germline ends. In germline, CDR1 is SGHRS, CDR2 YFSETQ. CDR3: CASSLPGNEQFF. Here the CDR3 DNA reads TGCGCCAGCAGCCTCCCGGGAAATGAGCAGTTCTTC.

This sequence joins TRBV18 and TRBJ2-3; TRBD2 agrees at 9 bases. This CDR3 comprises 15 residues. Unmatched junction bases numbered 7, after V lost 3 bases and J lost 6 bases. Germline assignment: CDR1 KGHSH and CDR2 LQKENI. The CDR3 sequence: CASSPLGAGGDTQYF. The DNA for the CDR3 is TGTGCCAGCTCACCCTTGGGAGCGGGAGGTGATACGCAGTATTTT. The full variable domain, completed using reference TRBV18 and TRBJ2-3, is NAGVMQNPRHLVRRRGQEARLRCSPMKGHSHVYWYRQLPEEGLKFMVYLQKENIIDESGMPKERFSAEFPKEGPSILRIQQVVRGDSAAYFCASSPLGAGGDTQYFGPGTRLTVL.

The V and J genes are TRBV4-2 and TRBJ1-2, with D unclear. The CDR3 runs to 15 residues. CDR1 is LGHNA, CDR2 YNFKEQ, per germline. V dropped 0 bases and J dropped 4 bases, with 12 bases sitting between them. CDR3 in DNA: TGTGCCAGCAGCCAAGATATGGCAGGTCGCTATGGCTACACCTTC. Its protein product is CASSQDMAGRYGYTF.

The chain uses TRBV6-5 and TRBJ1-5; 8 bases are a match to TRBD1. Per the germline V gene, CDR1 is MNHEY and CDR2 is SVGAGI. This CDR3 spans 14 amino acids. V gave up 2 bases and J gave up 9 bases; unmatched junction bases: 6. In DNA form, the CDR3 reads TGTGCCAGCAGTTACGACAGGGGCCCAAGGCCCCAGCATTTT. As protein: CASSYDRGPRPQHF.

The CDR3 nucleotides are TGTGCCAGCAGCTTAATGGCTAGCCTACGAGCTGAGCAGTTCTTC. Translation gives CASSLMASLRAEQFF. The chain has TRBV7-9 and TRBJ2-1; possible D gene TRBD2, 5 bases. V shed 2 bases and J shed 9 bases, with 17 bases lying between them. Germline loops: CDR1 SEHNR, CDR2 FQNEAQ (reference sequence). The CDR3 sequence is 15 residues long. Supplemented by reference TRBV7-9 and TRBJ2-1, the full variable domain reads DTGVSQNPRHKITKRGQNVTFRCDPISEHNRLYWYRQTLGQGPEFLTYFQNEAQLEKSRLLSDRFSAERPKGSFSTLEIQRTEQGDSAMYLCASSLMASLRAEQFFGPGTRLTVL.

This clone showed up just a few times. The chain recombines TRBV2 with TRBJ1-5, with D tentatively TRBD1 (6 bases). Per germline, CDR1 SNHLY and CDR2 FYNNEI. V lost 2 bases, J lost 6 bases, and 14 bases lay in between. The CDR3 is 15 amino acids. The CDR3 DNA reads as TGTGCCAGCAGTGAATCAGGGGTAACGAGTCAGCCCCAGCATTTT. It encodes CASSESGVTSQPQHF.